Presented here are 32 T cell receptor beta chains from one specimen sequenced in a study of cytomegalovirus exposure and HLA in healthy donors. Sequencing was performed with immunoSEQ multiplex PCR; in TCRdb, only in-frame clones are kept and a portion is missing. In the table there are about 190,000 clones, approximately 88% of which are singletons. The specimen sequenced was PBMCs. Every receptor here comes from a man aged 18-30 years in good health and CMV-seropositive.

Worth noting for this clone: The identical CDR3 is also encoded by other nucleotide sequences in the sample. This chain joins TRBV6-5 and TRBJ2-1; 8 nucleotides agree with TRBD2. The CDR3 loop spans 15 amino acids. CDR1 is MNHEY, CDR2 SVGAGI, per germline. The junction had 3 bases not matched to a gene; V was cut back by 5 bases and J by 0 bases. CDR3 protein: CASSRSGSSYNEQFF. CDR3 coding DNA: TGTGCCAGCAGTCGAAGCGGGAGCTCCTACAATGAGCAGTTCTTC.

The chain uses TRBV11-3 and TRBJ2-1, with TRBD2 matching over 8 bases. V trimming: 5 bases; J trimming: 2 bases; junction bases outside the gene matches: 5. The CDR3 has 15 residues. CDR1 is SGHNT and CDR2 is YENEEA in the germline V gene. This CDR3 reads CASSLSGATYNEQFF. CDR3 nucleotide sequence: TGTGCCAGCAGCCTTAGCGGGGCTACCTACAATGAGCAGTTCTTC.

CDR3 sequence reads: CASSVGEAPILIDEQFF. The CDR3 bases are TGTGCCAGCAGCGTAGGCGAGGCTCCGATCCTTATTGATGAGCAGTTCTTC. This chain connects TRBV9 to TRBJ2-1; D gene uncertain. The CDR3 has 17 amino acids. The V and J ends lost 0 bases and 8 bases respectively, with 21 bases between them. Germline V gene data show CDR1 as SGDLS and CDR2 as YYNGEE.

This sequence joins TRBV11-3 and TRBJ2-1, with 7 bases identical to TRBD1. Looked up from germline, CDR1 is SGHNT and CDR2 is YENEEA. Germline trimming cut 5 bases from V and 0 bases from J; bases unmatched to any gene: 4. This CDR3 has 15 amino acids. The CDR3 here is CASSRDSSSYNEQFF. CDR3 coding DNA: TGTGCCAGCAGCCGGGACAGCAGCTCCTACAATGAGCAGTTCTTC.

This chain connects TRBV7-2 to TRBJ2-3, with D possibly TRBD2 on 5 matching bases. The germline V gene encodes CDR1 SGHTA and CDR2 FQGNSA. The CDR3 extends over 14 amino acids. Trimming removed 5 bases at V and 1 base at J, with 10 bases between. The CDR3 nucleotides read TGTGCCAGCAGCGTCAGCGGTCGCACAGATACGCAGTATTTT. Translated, it gives CASSVSGRTDTQYF.

This sequence joins TRBV9 and TRBJ2-7; 10 nucleotides match TRBD2. The CDR3 runs to 15 residues. The V segment lost 1 base and the J segment 3 bases; nucleotides outside the gene matches: 4. Germline CDR1 SGDLS, CDR2 YYNGEE. CDR3 DNA: TGTGCCAGCAGCGTATCCGGGACTAGCGTCTACGAGCAGTACTTC. It codes for CASSVSGTSVYEQYF.

V usage is TRBV11-2 and J usage is TRBJ1-2; 8 bases fit TRBD1. The V segment lost 4 bases and the J segment 5 bases; nucleotides outside the gene matches: 3. Germline V CDR1 and CDR2: SGHAT, FQNNGV. The CDR3 sequence is 13 residues long. The CDR3 DNA follows: TGTGCCAGCAGCTCCAGGACAGGGTATGGCTACACCTTC. Its translation: CASSSRTGYGYTF. Full variable domain (outside the CDR3, taken from reference TRBV11-2 and TRBJ1-2): EAGVAQSPRYKIIEKRQSVAFWCNPISGHATLYWYQQILGQGPKLLIQFQNNGVVDDSQLPKDRFSAERLKGVDSTLKIQPAKLEDSAVYLCASSSRTGYGYTFGSGTRLTVV.

The gene calls are TRBV11-2 and TRBJ1-4; a possible D gene is TRBD1 (5 bases). Trimming removed 3 bases at V and 7 bases at J, with 12 bases between. The CDR3 covers 14 residues. The germline V gene encodes CDR1 SGHAT and CDR2 FQNNGV. The CDR3 protein is CASSFGVGGEKLFF. The CDR3 DNA follows: TGTGCCAGCAGCTTCGGGGTGGGGGGTGAAAAACTGTTTTTT.

The J gene is TRBJ2-7, the V gene TRBV4-3; D gene unclear. This CDR3 has 14 residues. V lost 0 bases to trimming and J lost 6 bases, with 12 bases between them. The germline V gene has CDR1 LGHNA and CDR2 YSLEER. The CDR3 spells CASSQDWLGPEQYF. The CDR3, as DNA: TGCGCCAGCAGCCAAGATTGGCTAGGTCCCGAGCAGTACTTC.

The V call is TRBV4-3, the J call TRBJ2-2; 7 bases are a match to TRBD2. With V trimmed by 0 bases and J by 1 base, 8 bases remained unmatched. Germline V gives CDR1 LGHNA, CDR2 YSLEER. This CDR3 has 18 residues. The CDR3 DNA sequence: TGCGCCAGCAGCCAAGATGGACGTAGCGGGTTGAACACCGGGGAGCTGTTTTTT. It encodes CASSQDGRSGLNTGELFF.

The chain has TRBV7-8 and TRBJ1-1, with D hard to call. The germline V and J ends were trimmed by 0 bases and 1 base, with 9 bases remaining between them. This CDR3 region has 15 residues. In germline, CDR1 is SGHVS, CDR2 FQNEAQ. CDR3 nucleotides: TGTGCCAGCAGCTTAGCAGGAGCAACGAACACTGAAGCTTTCTTT. Translation gives CASSLAGATNTEAFF.

The chain employs TRBV9 and TRBJ1-2; no definite D call. Germline lookup yields CDR1 SGDLS and CDR2 YYNGEE. CDR3 length equals 14 residues. Trimming cost V 4 bases and J 0 bases, with 10 bases left between them. The CDR3 is CASSPGVANYGYTF. DNA of the CDR3: TGTGCCAGCAGCCCCGGGGTCGCTAACTATGGCTACACCTTC.

The rearrangement uses TRBV5-1 and TRBJ2-7, with D perhaps TRBD1 (5 bases). The CDR3 has 13 amino acids. V lost 2 bases to trimming and J lost 2 bases, with 8 bases between them. Germline V CDR1 and CDR2: SGHRS, YFSETQ. CDR3 region: CASSFDRAYEQYF. In nucleotides, the CDR3 is TGCGCCAGCAGCTTTGACAGAGCCTACGAGCAGTACTTC.

The chain carries TRBV7-3 and TRBJ2-7; D is perhaps TRBD2 (5 bases). This CDR3 contains 13 residues. CDR1 SGHTA and CDR2 FQGTGA come from the germline V gene. V lost 4 bases and J lost 7, with 14 bases in between. The chain's CDR3 is CASSSIPGGEQYF. CDR3 bases: TGTGCCAGCAGCTCCATCCCGGGCGGGGAGCAGTACTTC.

The chain links TRBV7-9 to TRBJ2-1, with 7 bases aligning to TRBD1. From germline, CDR1 is SEHNR and CDR2 FQNEAQ (reference sequence). J was trimmed by 0 bases and V by 5 bases; bases with no gene match: 7. This CDR3 region has 16 residues. The CDR3 DNA is TGTGCCAGCAGCGCGAGGGACAGAGACTCCTACAATGAGCAGTTCTTC. Protein: CASSARDRDSYNEQFF.

V gene TRBV7-2 combines with J gene TRBJ2-2; maybe TRBD2 (7 bases). V dropped 6 bases and J dropped 7 bases, with 18 bases sitting between them. This CDR3 is 15 amino acids long. CDR1 and CDR2 from the germline V gene are SGHTA and FQGNSA. This CDR3 is CASRQNGGASGELFF. The CDR3 coding sequence is TGTGCCAGCAGGCAAAATGGGGGGGCTAGCGGGGAGCTGTTTTTT.

This chain uses TRBV4-1 with TRBJ2-5, with 8 bases lining up with TRBD1. CDR1 and CDR2 (germline): MGHRA, YSYEKL. The CDR3 consists of 15 residues. Unmatched junction bases numbered 6, after V lost 2 bases and J lost 4 bases. CDR3 DNA: TGCGCCAGCAGCCAATTAACAGGGGGTCGAGAGACCCAGTACTTC. Its protein product is CASSQLTGGRETQYF.

To note about this clone: This specimen includes other DNA sequences encoding the same CDR3. The V gene is TRBV5-4, the J gene TRBJ2-1, with TRBD2 identical over 8 bases. The germline CDR1 and CDR2 sequences are SGHNT and YYREEE (reference sequence). The J segment lost 0 bases and the V segment lost 1 base, leaving 0 bases of the junction unmatched. The CDR3 contains 15 residues. The DNA of the CDR3 is TGTGCCAGCAGCTTGACTAGCGGCTCCTACAATGAGCAGTTCTTC. It codes for CASSLTSGSYNEQFF. Full variable domain (remainder filled in from reference TRBV5-4 and TRBJ2-1): ETGVTQSPTHLIKTRGQQVTLRCSSQSGHNTVSWYQQALGQGPQFIFQYYREEENGRGNFPPRFSGLQFPNYSSELNVNALELDDSALYLCASSLTSGSYNEQFFGPGTRLTVL.

This clone was seen a single time. This sequence joins TRBV6-1 and TRBJ2-7; 7 bases align to TRBD2. The CDR3 consists of 14 residues. Germline CDR1 reads MNHNS; CDR2 reads SASEGT. V lost 8 bases to trimming and J lost 1 base; unmatched junction nucleotides: 8. The CDR3 region is CASVPLAASYEQYF. In DNA form, the CDR3 reads TGTGCCAGCGTCCCTCTAGCGGCTTCCTACGAGCAGTACTTC.

The chain recombines TRBV27 with TRBJ1-5, with D perhaps matching TRBD1 (6 bases). The CDR3 has 14 amino acids. Germline V gene data show CDR1 as MNHEY and CDR2 as SMNVEV (reference sequence). Trimming stripped 6 bases from V and 6 bases from J, with 15 bases between. The CDR3 region has the DNA TGTGCCAGCAGGAACAGGGAGGGGAGTCAGCCCCAGCATTTT. The encoded protein is CASRNREGSQPQHF.

The chain recombines TRBV27 with TRBJ1-1; 9 bases align to TRBD1. V lost 3 bases and J lost 4; bases outside the gene matches: 3. The length of the CDR3 is 14 residues. CDR1 is MNHEY and CDR2 is SMNVEV in the germline V gene (reference sequence). The CDR3 is CASSLGTGTTEAFF. The CDR3 DNA follows: TGTGCCAGCAGTTTGGGGACAGGGACCACTGAAGCTTTCTTT.

This clone was seen more than once but under ten times. The V call is TRBV10-3, the J call TRBJ1-2; 7 bases map to TRBD1. The CDR3 covers 15 residues. Germline CDR1 is ENHRY and CDR2 is SYGVKD. The J segment lost 4 bases and the V segment lost 7 bases, leaving 12 bases of the junction unmatched. In DNA form, the CDR3 reads TGTGCCATCACCGAAGACAGGGAGGTTGTCTATGGCTACACCTTC. This translates into CAITEDREVVYGYTF.

The gene calls are TRBV29-1 and TRBJ1-1, with D unresolved. With 4 bases removed from V and 2 bases from J, the gap between germline ends came to 8 bases. The length of the CDR3 is 12 residues. The germline gives CDR1 SQVTM, CDR2 ANQGSEA. CDR3 nucleotide sequence: TGCAGCGTTGCCGGGTATAACACTGAAGCTTTCTTT. Translation gives CSVAGYNTEAFF.

J is TRBJ1-2 and V is TRBV9, with a weak D call TRBD1 (6 bases). Trimming took 4 bases from V and 4 from J, leaving 17 bases between them. The germline V gene has CDR1 SGDLS and CDR2 YYNGEE. The CDR3 extends over 15 amino acids. This CDR3 is CASSPSSGERYGYTF. The CDR3 DNA reads TGTGCCAGCAGCCCTTCTTCAGGGGAACGCTATGGCTACACCTTC.

V gene TRBV11-2 combines with J gene TRBJ2-4; 10 nucleotides align to TRBD2. The CDR3 length is 17 residues. Looked up from germline, CDR1 is SGHAT and CDR2 is FQNNGV. Trimming took 1 base from V and 0 from J; bases not matched to a gene: 3. The CDR3 protein is CASSLGTSGLAKNIQYF. The CDR3 bases are TGTGCCAGCAGCTTAGGGACTAGCGGCTTAGCCAAAAACATTCAGTACTTC.

The chain links TRBV28 to TRBJ1-1, with D uncertain. The CDR3 has 14 residues. V was cut by 7 bases and J by 7 bases, with 19 bases left in between. Germline assignment: CDR1 MDHEN and CDR2 SYDVKM. The CDR3 loop is CASTPPRRLNEAFF. In nucleotides, the CDR3 is TGTGCCAGCACCCCCCCCCGCAGGCTGAATGAAGCTTTCTTT. Using reference TRBV28 and TRBJ1-1 for the parts outside the CDR3, the full variable domain is DVKVTQSSRYLVKRTGEKVFLECVQDMDHENMFWYRQDPGLGLRLIYFSYDVKMKEKGDIPEGYSVSREKKERFSLILESASTNQTSMYLCASTPPRRLNEAFFGQGTRLTVV.

The rearrangement joins TRBV30 to TRBJ1-2; D gene uncertain. This CDR3 spans 13 amino acids. Trimming pared 3 bases from V and 3 bases from J, leaving 11 bases between. Germline V gene data show CDR1 as GTSNPN and CDR2 as SVGIG (reference sequence). This chain's CDR3 is CAWRTDLDYGYTF. The CDR3 region has the DNA TGTGCCTGGAGGACGGACTTAGACTATGGCTACACCTTC.

This clone was observed a handful of times. The chain couples TRBV27 to TRBJ2-7; TRBD1 matches 11 bases. CDR3 length: 14 residues. Trimming removed 4 bases from V and 6 bases from J; junction bases left unmatched: 5. Per germline, CDR1 MNHEY and CDR2 SMNVEV (reference sequence). CDR3 DNA: TGTGCCAGCAGTTGGGGGACAGGGGGAAGCGAGCAGTACTTC. Translation: CASSWGTGGSEQYF.

The chain has TRBV4-2 and TRBJ2-2; 8 bases line up with TRBD2. CDR1 LGHNA and CDR2 YNFKEQ come from the germline V gene. The J segment lost 13 bases and the V segment lost 0 bases, leaving 13 bases of the junction unmatched. This CDR3 comprises 16 residues. In DNA, the CDR3 is TGTGCCAGCAGCCAAGATCTTGAGACTAGCGTCCGAGGGCTGTTTTTT. Protein product: CASSQDLETSVRGLFF.

The genes are TRBV7-9 and TRBJ2-7; 10 positions agree with TRBD1. Losses at the gene ends were 6 bases for V and 6 bases for J; bases not matched to a gene: 8. The length of the CDR3 is 14 residues. CDR1 and CDR2 (germline): SEHNR, FQNEAQ (reference sequence). The CDR3 loop reads CASSTTGTGVEQYF. In nucleotides, the CDR3 is TGTGCCAGCAGTACGACCGGGACAGGGGTCGAGCAGTACTTC. The full variable domain, with the rest looked up from reference TRBV7-9 and TRBJ2-7, is DTGVSQNPRHKITKRGQNVTFRCDPISEHNRLYWYRQTLGQGPEFLTYFQNEAQLEKSRLLSDRFSAERPKGSFSTLEIQRTEQGDSAMYLCASSTTGTGVEQYFGPGTRLTVT.

This clone has more than one count but fewer than ten. V and J are TRBV10-3 and TRBJ2-7; TRBD1 might be the D (6 bases). CDR3 length equals 13 residues. The V gene's germline CDR1 is ENHRY and CDR2 SYGVKD. The V end was cut by 0 bases, the J end by 6 bases, with 9 bases between. The CDR3 DNA sequence: TGTGCCATCAGTGAGTCATGGGGGCGCGAGCAGTACTTC. The encoded protein is CAISESWGREQYF.

V gene TRBV14 combines with J gene TRBJ2-5; D uncertain. The CDR3 totals 14 residues. CDR1 SGHDN and CDR2 FVKESK come from the germline V gene. V lost 4 bases and J 2 bases, leaving 11 bases between the germline ends. For the CDR3, the DNA is TGTGCCAGCAGCCCGTTGCGGATACAAGAGACCCAGTACTTC. The encoded protein is CASSPLRIQETQYF.